This T cell receptor (beta chain) comes out of a study of molecular identifiers for immune sequencing clone quantification. General study results and limits: Clones above 20 RNA copies contained over 98% of effector molecules and under 1% of naive molecules.

J was trimmed by 9 bases and V by 5 bases; bases with no gene match: 12. Germline V gene lookup returns CDR1 MNHEY and CDR2 SMNVEV (reference sequence). The CDR3 spans 15 residues. In TCRdb, the PCR reads were re-called with MiXCR into one record per CDR3 protein. The table lists some 320,000 distinct CDR3 sequences, about 21% of them singletons. In its sample, this clonotype was seen a few times. The antigen remains undetermined. Investigators produced naive CD8 libraries from roughly 20,000 to 1,000,000 sorted cells, drawing on 10%, 30% or 50% RNA. The J gene is TRBJ2-3, the V gene TRBV27; 9 bases align to TRBD2. The sample was naive CD8+ T cells from blood, with Jurkat cell RNA spiked in. This sample's subset: FACS-sorted CD8+CD4-CCR7+CD45RA+ naive T cells. The receptor comes from a human donor in good health. Some libraries in this study had Jurkat cell RNA spiked in. Here the CDR3 reads CASSPPVAGVRTQYF. CDR3 bases: TGTGCCAGCAGTCCCCCTGTAGCGGGAGTAAGGACGCAGTATTTT.